This T cell receptor beta chain was obtained from a study of shared clonotypes between healthy human individuals. DNA at 150 to 250 ng, some 31,000 T cell genomes, went into sorted-subset replicate PCRs. Clones were read by immunoSEQ multiplex PCR, and TCRdb kept only the in-frame ones, dropping some. The repertoire holds some 1 million clones, with about 75% as singletons. This CDR3 has 14 amino acids. CDR1 and CDR2 (germline): MNHEY, SVGAGI. Trimming shortened V by 7 bases and J by 3 bases, and 14 bases separated the two germline ends. Of note for this clone: Its matching antigen is unknown.

The donor cohort consisted entirely of Caucasian adults residing in Nashville, Tennessee. CD4+ cell separation produced CD45RA+ naive and CD45RA-negative memory subsets. General study findings and limits: Sharing across a few donors was seen in around 5.1% of naive CD4 clonotypes.

The sample consisted of memory CD4+ T cells sorted from blood. Subset denoted: CD45RA-negative fraction. V usage is TRBV6-5 and J usage is TRBJ2-3; D uncertain. The TCR was taken from a man aged 18 to 29 in good health. The CDR3 nucleotides read TGTGCCAGCACCACTGGGCGAGCAACAGATACGCAGTATTTT. Amino acids: CASTTGRATDTQYF.